These 5 T cell receptor beta chains were sequenced from one sample in a study of blood T cell repertoires in COVID-19. Sequencing was performed with immunoSEQ multiplex PCR; in TCRdb, only in-frame clones are kept and a portion is missing. This table holds some 59,000 clones, more than 90% found once. Material: peripheral blood. The receptors originated from a man in his forties or fifties with acute or convalescent COVID-19.

J is TRBJ2-7 and V is TRBV11-2, with TRBD1 matching over 10 bases. The V gene's germline CDR1 is SGHAT and CDR2 FQNNGV. The CDR3 is 15 residues long. V gave up 5 bases and J gave up 5 bases; unmatched junction bases: 9. DNA for the CDR3: TGTGCCAGCAGCGGTCTCCGGGACAGGGGCCACGAGCAGTACTTC. Encoded protein: CASSGLRDRGHEQYF.

J is TRBJ1-5 and V is TRBV2; D is uncertain. The CDR3 has 12 amino acids. CDR1 is SNHLY, CDR2 FYNNEI, per germline. Trimming cost V 6 bases and J 3 bases, with 6 bases left between them. This CDR3 reads CASRYTNQPQHF. The CDR3 DNA sequence: TGTGCCAGCAGATACACCAATCAGCCCCAGCATTTT.

The chain joins TRBV30 to TRBJ1-5; 7 nucleotides line up with TRBD1. The germline V gene encodes CDR1 GTSNPN and CDR2 SVGIG (reference sequence). The trim removed 4 bases at V and 6 bases at J, leaving 12 bases unmatched. CDR3 length: 15 residues. The CDR3 DNA reads TGTGCCTGGACCTCGGGAGGGGGCTTGAGTCAGCCCCAGCATTTT. Encoded protein: CAWTSGGGLSQPQHF.

This sequence joins TRBV30 and TRBJ2-1; 9 bases map to TRBD1. The J segment lost 4 bases and the V segment lost 3 bases, leaving 7 bases of the junction unmatched. CDR3 length equals 15 residues. Germline CDR1 reads GTSNPN; CDR2 reads SVGIG (reference sequence). In nucleotides, the CDR3 is TGTGCCTGGAGCAAACCCGGGACAGGGTACAATGAGCAGTTCTTC. This gives the protein CAWSKPGTGYNEQFF.

On this clone itself: Different DNA sequences within this sample yield the same CDR3. The V gene is TRBV5-1, the J gene TRBJ2-1, with D maybe TRBD1 (6 bases). Germline assignment: CDR1 SGHRS and CDR2 YFSETQ. CDR3 length equals 15 residues. Trimming pared 3 bases from V and 0 bases from J, leaving 10 bases between. The CDR3 bases are TGCGCCAGCAGCTCCGGGACATCCTCCTACAATGAGCAGTTCTTC. Its translation is CASSSGTSSYNEQFF.